A single sample gave rise to the 5 T cell receptor beta chains below, sequenced in a study of early T cells in non-severe SARS-CoV-2 infection (dated by TCRdb to the early 2020s). Library preparation used 5' RACE. Data came from a NextSeq 500. TCRdb passed the public sequencing reads through fastp at Q25 and MiXCR, retaining productive beta sequences. Merged by CDR3 protein, the rows form single entries marked with the most common genes and DNA. Recorded for this sample are under 80,000 distinct CDR3 sequences; roughly 12% of them occurred a single time. Jointly, the top ten make up 3% to 4% of the sample. Sequencing was performed on whole blood. The receptors derive from an adult who was a healthcare worker with PCR-confirmed SARS-CoV-2 infection or an uninfected control (not recorded which).

This clonotype was observed at least ten times. This chain uses TRBV2 with TRBJ1-4, with D uncertain. Between the trimmed V and J ends, which lost 4 bases and 8 bases, there was a span of 11 bases. This CDR3 has 13 residues. Germline CDR1 SNHLY, CDR2 FYNNEI. CDR3 nucleotides: TGTGCCAGCAGTGTGAAAAGGCACGAAAAACTGTTTTTT. This encodes CASSVKRHEKLFF.

This clonotype came up a few times. V and J are TRBV6-1 and TRBJ1-5, with 9 nucleotides matching TRBD1. V dropped 11 bases and J dropped 3; count of bases not matched to a gene: 11. Germline lookup yields CDR1 MNHNS and CDR2 SASEGT. This CDR3 spans 15 amino acids. In nucleotides, the CDR3 is TGTGCCGGCGGACAGGGGATGATATACAATCAGCCCCAGCATTTT. It encodes CAGGQGMIYNQPQHF.

The table lists this clonotype with many counts. The rearrangement uses TRBV6-5 and TRBJ1-1; D uncertain. The germline CDR1 and CDR2 sequences are MNHEY and SVGAGI. Trimming shortened V by 3 bases and J by 4 bases, and 9 bases separated the two germline ends. The CDR3 is 13 amino acids. The DNA for the CDR3 is TGTGCCAGCAGTTATTTTAGCGGCACTGAAGCTTTCTTT. Its protein product is CASSYFSGTEAFF.

This chain uses TRBV29-1 with TRBJ1-1, with TRBD1 matching 7 bases. CDR1 and CDR2 from the germline V gene are SQVTM and ANQGSEA. This CDR3 has 13 amino acids. The V and J ends lost 3 bases and 0 bases, in that order; junction bases with no gene match: 1. The CDR3 nucleotides read TGCAGCGTTGAGGGACAGATGAACACTGAAGCTTTCTTT. Residues: CSVEGQMNTEAFF.

This clonotype showed up many times. The chain recombines TRBV3-1 with TRBJ1-1, with TRBD1 matching over 9 bases. J lost 4 bases, V lost 3 bases, and 12 bases had no gene match. The length of the CDR3 is 17 residues. Germline CDR1 and CDR2: LGHDT and YNNKEL (reference sequence). The CDR3 DNA is TGTGCCAGCAGCCAGGACAGGGGCATTGGGCTGGGCACTGAAGCTTTCTTT. This sequence encodes CASSQDRGIGLGTEAFF.